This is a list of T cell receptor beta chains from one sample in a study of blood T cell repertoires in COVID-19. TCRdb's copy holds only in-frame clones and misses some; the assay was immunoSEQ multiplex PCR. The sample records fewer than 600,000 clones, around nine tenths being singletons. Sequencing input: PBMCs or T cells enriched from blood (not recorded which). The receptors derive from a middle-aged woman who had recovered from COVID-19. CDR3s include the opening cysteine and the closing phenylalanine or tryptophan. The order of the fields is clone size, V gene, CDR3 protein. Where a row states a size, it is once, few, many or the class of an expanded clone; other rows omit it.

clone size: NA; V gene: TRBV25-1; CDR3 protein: CASQSGRVYNEQFF
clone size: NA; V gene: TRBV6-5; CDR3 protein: CASSYSSGRYNEQFF
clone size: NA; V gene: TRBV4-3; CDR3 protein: CASSQIGTASTDTQYF
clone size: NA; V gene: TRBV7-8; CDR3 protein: CASSLYGLQETQYF
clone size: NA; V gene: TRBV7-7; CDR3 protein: CASSLIREPNTGELFF
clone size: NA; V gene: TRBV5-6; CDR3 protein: CASSWGTAGNTIYF
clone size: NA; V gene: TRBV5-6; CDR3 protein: CASSLGPARGAQPQHF
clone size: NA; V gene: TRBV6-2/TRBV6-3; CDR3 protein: CASSYGLVGSEYEQYF
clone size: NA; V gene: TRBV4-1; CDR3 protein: CASSQTLGLAGNEQFF
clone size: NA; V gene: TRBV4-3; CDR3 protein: CASSHDTSDYNEQFF
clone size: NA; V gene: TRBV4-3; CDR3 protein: CASSHQLAGGETQYF
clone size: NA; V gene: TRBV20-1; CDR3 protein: CSASGTGVLGEQFF
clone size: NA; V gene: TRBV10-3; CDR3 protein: CAISPSGEWNSPLHF
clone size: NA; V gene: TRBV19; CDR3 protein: CASSGEAGLYNQPQHF
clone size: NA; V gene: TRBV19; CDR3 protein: CASSIALGQVPRQPQHF
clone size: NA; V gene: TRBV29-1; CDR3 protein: CSVETAVNTEAFF
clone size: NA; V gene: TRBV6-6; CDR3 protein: CASSTRTGVNVGAFF
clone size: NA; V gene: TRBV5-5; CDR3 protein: CASSLQGAASEAFF
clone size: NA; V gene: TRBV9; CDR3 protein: CASSWGQGAGETQYF
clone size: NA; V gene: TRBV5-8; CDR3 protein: CASSAPGQGYYGYTF
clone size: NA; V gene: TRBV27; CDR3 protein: CASSFGLAGMDEQFF
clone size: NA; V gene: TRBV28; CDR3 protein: CASSLRRGATTGELFF
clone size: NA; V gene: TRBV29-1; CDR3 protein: CSVEDSGRSEETQYF
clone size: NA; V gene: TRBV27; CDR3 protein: CASSSGKLYVASYNEQFF
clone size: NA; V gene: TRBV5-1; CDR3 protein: CASSAMGGRAGELFF
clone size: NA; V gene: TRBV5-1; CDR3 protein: CASSQTGSAGELFF
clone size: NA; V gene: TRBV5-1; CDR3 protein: CASSSLRGGGNEQFF
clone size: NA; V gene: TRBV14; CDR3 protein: CASSRTPTPYTGELFF
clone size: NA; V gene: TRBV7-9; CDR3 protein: CASSLGTSGIYEQYF
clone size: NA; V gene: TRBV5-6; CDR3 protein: CASRSSPGQETQYF
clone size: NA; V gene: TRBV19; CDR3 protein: CASSHRQGATQPQHF
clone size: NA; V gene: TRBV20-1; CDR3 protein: CSASPFEGAGETQYF
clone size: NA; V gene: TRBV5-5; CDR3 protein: CASSFEGPGVYEQYF
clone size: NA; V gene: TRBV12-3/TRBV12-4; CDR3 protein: CASSFIVHNEQFF
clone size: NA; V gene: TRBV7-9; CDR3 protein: CASSISDRPSYNEQFF
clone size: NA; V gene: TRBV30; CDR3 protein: CAWRQTSYEQYF
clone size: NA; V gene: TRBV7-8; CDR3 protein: CASSLRGGSNQPQHF
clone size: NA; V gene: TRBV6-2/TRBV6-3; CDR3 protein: CASSHGGTQYF
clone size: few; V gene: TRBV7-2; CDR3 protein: CASSRTGTRYGYTF
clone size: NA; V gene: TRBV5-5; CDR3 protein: CASSFRNRGKTEAFF